This T cell receptor beta chain emerged from a study of Graves' ophthalmopathy and Graves' hyperthyroidism (dated by TCRdb to 2016 to 2019). For the wider study: Peripheral blood was collected at initial diagnosis, prior to any treatment. The study used signatures of the TCR beta repertoire to tell Graves' ophthalmopathy apart from Graves' hyperthyroidism and to predict which patients would progress to ophthalmopathy. In total, 135 blood samples were TCR-sequenced: fewer than 50 ophthalmopathy, approximately 80 hyperthyroidism and some 17 hyperthyroidism-to-ophthalmopathy patients. A discovery set of 95 to 100 patients (approximately 45 ophthalmopathy, just over 55 stable hyperthyroidism) was enrolled to explore V-J signatures distinguishing ophthalmopathy from hyperthyroidism. For independent validation, a separate cohort was made up of 18 to 20 hyperthyroidism patients plus 17 patients who later progressed from hyperthyroidism to ophthalmopathy. In roughly 6 hyperthyroidism patients, T-cell repertoires of thyroid tissue and blood were compared. Following sample collection, hyperthyroidism patients were given methimazole at a starting dose of 30 mg daily, and ophthalmopathy patients were given high-dose intravenous methylprednisolone. The 95 to 100 discovery patients were randomly divided into training and test sets at a 7:3 ratio.

TCR beta CDR3 regions were amplified from RNA transcripts for repertoire sequencing. The first round was an RT-PCR using HTBI primers with the Qiagen OneStep RT-PCR kit, and this first round was followed by a second-round multiplex PCR, then size selection and purification. The libraries underwent paired-end sequencing with 100 bp reads on an Illumina HiSeq2000. Concerning the study's data processing: Reads were processed with SOAPnuke, discarding reads with adapters, uncalled bases, mean Phred below 15, or no exact constant-primer or identifier match. High-quality paired reads were merged with COPE v1.2.5. Each unique nucleotide sequence was defined as a clonotype, and clonotypes were aligned to IMGT TRB V, D and J references with MiTCR v1.1. The analysis was limited to V-J combinations with a frequency above 0.0001, which together covered approximately 99% of repertoires. For each V-J combination, a TCR clonal expansion and chaos score was defined as F50 clonal expansion divided by the chaos observed in the TCRdist matrix. Welch's t-statistics and random forest were used to reduce the features to roughly 14 V-J combinations, which were then used as input to a naive Bayes classifier. Thyroid-blood repertoire similarity was quantified with the Morisita-Horn index. Clones were called with MiXCR by TCRdb after fastp trimmed the public reads at Q25, and only in-frame beta chains were retained. Under each unique CDR3 protein, matching rows form one entry showing the most common genes and DNA. What appears here as the V and J calls and clone size reflects TCRdb's work, not the paper's. The sample profile shows 200,000 to 250,000 distinct CDR3 sequences; 25% to 30% of them were found once. Around 9.8% of the sample is held by the ten biggest clonotypes.

Ophthalmopathy patients had moderately to severely active disease, Clinical Activity Score of at least 3, NOSPECS grade of at least 4, and disease duration under 3 months. Patients with other autoimmune diseases, uncontrolled infections, pregnancy or lactation were excluded. Diagnosis was based on clinical symptoms, serum thyroxine, TRAb, thyroid ultrasound and orbital computed tomography. PBMCs were isolated from 8 to 10 ml of fresh peripheral blood by Ficoll-Paque density gradient centrifugation. Total RNA was extracted using Trizol reagent, and RNA quality was checked on an Agilent 2100 Bioanalyzer. Overall study results and their limits: Most expanded thyroid clonotypes with frequency above 0.001 were also detected in blood, suggesting blood repertoires may reflect the thyroid immune response. Sample size was not predetermined statistically, and investigators were not blinded to group allocation. In validation, the model predicted ophthalmopathy progression with 70.59% sensitivity and roughly 78% specificity; roughly 12 predicted patients were CT-confirmed with GO in a median of roughly 6.8 months. Ophthalmopathy was separated from stable hyperthyroidism by the 13-signature model with roughly 88% sensitivity and less than 82% specificity in cross-validation and with 80%/75% in the test set.

CDR1 and CDR2 were assigned from the germline V gene as MNHEY and SVGEGT. From its cysteine to its phenylalanine, the CDR3 spans 15 amino acids. Solely the CDR3 DNA is kept, with 45 bases framed from the first base. Compared with germline, V lacks 6 bases and J lacks 4 bases; bases without a gene match: 10. This clonotype has ten or more counts. Its antigen is not yet known. There are no base qualities to consult, and no much larger clone falls within one base. The specimen sequenced was peripheral blood. This receptor was obtained from a man aged 50-60 years with Graves' ophthalmopathy. Donor details come from another sample of the same person, matched by shared clones. The chain couples TRBV6-2 or TRBV6-3 to TRBJ2-7; the junction holds 9 bases that match TRBD1. The DNA sequence follows: TGTGCCAGCAGCCCCCCTTTGACAGGGGGTTACGAGCAGTACTTC. It is translated as CASSPPLTGGYEQYF.